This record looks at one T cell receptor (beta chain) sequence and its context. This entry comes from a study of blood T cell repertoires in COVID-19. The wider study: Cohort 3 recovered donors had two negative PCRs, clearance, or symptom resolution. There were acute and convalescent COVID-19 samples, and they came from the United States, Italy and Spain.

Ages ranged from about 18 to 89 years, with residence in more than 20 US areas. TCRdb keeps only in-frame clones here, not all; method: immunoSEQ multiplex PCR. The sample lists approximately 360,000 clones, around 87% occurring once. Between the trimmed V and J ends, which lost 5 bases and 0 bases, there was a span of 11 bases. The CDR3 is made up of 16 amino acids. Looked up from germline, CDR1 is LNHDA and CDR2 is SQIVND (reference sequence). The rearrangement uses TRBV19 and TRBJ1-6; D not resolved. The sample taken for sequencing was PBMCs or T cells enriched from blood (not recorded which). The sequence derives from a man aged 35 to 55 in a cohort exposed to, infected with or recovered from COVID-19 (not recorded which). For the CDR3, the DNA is TGTGCCAGTAGTGCGAGATGGAGCTCCTATAATTCACCCCTCCACTTT. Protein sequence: CASSARWSSYNSPLHF.